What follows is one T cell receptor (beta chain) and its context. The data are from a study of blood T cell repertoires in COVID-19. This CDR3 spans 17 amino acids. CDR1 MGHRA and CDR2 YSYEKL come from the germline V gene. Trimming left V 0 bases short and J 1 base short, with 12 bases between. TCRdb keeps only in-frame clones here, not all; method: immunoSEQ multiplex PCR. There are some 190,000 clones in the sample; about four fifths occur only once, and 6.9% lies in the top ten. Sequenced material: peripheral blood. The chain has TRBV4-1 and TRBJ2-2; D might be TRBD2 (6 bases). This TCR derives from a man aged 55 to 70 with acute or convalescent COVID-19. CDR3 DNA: TGCGCCAGCAGCCAAGAGGCGGTCGGGGGGAACACCGGGGAGCTGTTTTTT. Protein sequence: CASSQEAVGGNTGELFF.